This T cell receptor (beta chain) came from a study of blood T cell repertoires in COVID-19 (dated by TCRdb to about 2020). Background on the whole study: Samples from collaborators originated in the United States, Italy and Spain and spanned both the acute and convalescent phases of COVID-19. The material from the prospective study consisted of cDNA or gDNA derived from T cells, B-cell-depleted T cells, or PBMCs. Subjects who had been exposed to COVID-19, were actively infected with it, or had recovered from it provided the deeply sampled blood TCRbeta repertoires that made up the dataset. The repertoires were made available in a free public database intended to serve as a resource for research on the immune response to SARS-CoV-2. Samples came from the ongoing ImmuneRACE study (first 160 participants) plus 1,254 subjects from 6 global collaborators. The sample metadata nearly always contained a de-identified subject ID, COVID-19 status, age in years and sex. Where available, HLA class I and class II types were obtained from metadata supplied by the sample provider rather than from assay-based typing. Study-wide findings and limitations: Clinical and demographic metadata were provided uncurated, with the amount varying by source and participant.

The collaborating institutions used their own protocols to collect whole blood in K2EDTA tubes. For TCRbeta analysis, collaborators shipped samples as frozen whole blood, isolated PBMCs, or DNA extracted from either of those sample types. CDR1 and CDR2 were assigned from the germline V gene as SGHRS and YFSETQ. Trimming at the junction amounts to 2 bases on V and 4 bases on J, and the germline ends lie 18 bases apart. Inclusive of the bounding cysteine and phenylalanine, the CDR3 is 16 residues long. Of all the DNA, just the CDR3 is kept, 48 bases in frame from base 1. Points on this clone: Its specific antigen is unknown. No base-level quality is on record; no much larger clone is a single base apart.

TCRbeta CDR3 regions were amplified from genomic DNA by means of the immunoSEQ Assay, a bias-controlled multiplex PCR. The authors processed their data as follows. The number of nucleated cells in each sample was estimated from the amplification of reference gene primers within the assay. To quantify the absolute abundance of each unique TCRbeta CDR3 rearrangement, sequence reads were collapsed and filtered. For each sample, productive Simpson clonality was calculated as the square root of Simpson's diversity index over productive rearrangements. TCRdb took this table from immuneACCESS and kept in-frame rearrangements with V and J called. Such tables lack part of the clones; where checked against another copy, unresolved V genes explain under half of the gap, and the rest is unexplained. The V and J calls and clone size are taken from that table; D and trimming were inferred from the DNA. In all, the sample holds 70,000 or so clones, and 86% of those were seen once. About 4% of the sample is in the top ten clones.

The TCR originated in a man aged 70 or older with active COVID-19. The chain employs TRBV5-1 and TRBJ2-5, and the D gene may be TRBD2, 8 bases matching. The sequencing input was peripheral blood. The nucleotide sequence is TGCGCCAGCAGCTTTCGCACAGGGGCGGGAGGAGAGACCCAGTACTTC. It translates as CASSFRTGAGGETQYF.